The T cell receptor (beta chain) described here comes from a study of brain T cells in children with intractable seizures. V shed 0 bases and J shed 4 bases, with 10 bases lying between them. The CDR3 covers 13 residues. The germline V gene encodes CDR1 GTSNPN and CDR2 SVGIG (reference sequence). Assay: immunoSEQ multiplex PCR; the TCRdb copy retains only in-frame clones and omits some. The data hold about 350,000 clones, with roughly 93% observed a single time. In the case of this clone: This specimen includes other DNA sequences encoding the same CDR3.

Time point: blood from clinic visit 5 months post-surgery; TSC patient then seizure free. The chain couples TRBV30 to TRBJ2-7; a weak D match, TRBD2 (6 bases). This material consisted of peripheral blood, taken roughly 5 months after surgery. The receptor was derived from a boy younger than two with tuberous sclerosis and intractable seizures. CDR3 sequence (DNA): TGTGCCTGGAGTGTCGGGCGGGATTACGAGCAGTACTTC. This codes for CAWSVGRDYEQYF.